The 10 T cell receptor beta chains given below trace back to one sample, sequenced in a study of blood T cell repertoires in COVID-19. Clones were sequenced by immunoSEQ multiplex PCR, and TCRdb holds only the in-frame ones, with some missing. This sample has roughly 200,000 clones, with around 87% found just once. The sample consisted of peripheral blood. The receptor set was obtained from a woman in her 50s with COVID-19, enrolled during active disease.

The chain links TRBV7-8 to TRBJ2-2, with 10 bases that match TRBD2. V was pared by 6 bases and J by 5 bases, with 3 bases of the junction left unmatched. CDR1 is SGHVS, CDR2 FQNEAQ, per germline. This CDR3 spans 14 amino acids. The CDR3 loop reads CASRPSGGTGELFF. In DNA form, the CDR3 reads TGTGCCAGCAGACCTAGCGGGGGTACCGGGGAGCTGTTTTTT.

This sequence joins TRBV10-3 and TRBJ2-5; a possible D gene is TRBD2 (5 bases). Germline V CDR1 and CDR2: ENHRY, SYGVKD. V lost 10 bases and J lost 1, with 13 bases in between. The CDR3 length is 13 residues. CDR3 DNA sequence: TGTGCCACGCGGGCCGTCGGCCAAGAGACCCAGTACTTC. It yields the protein CATRAVGQETQYF.

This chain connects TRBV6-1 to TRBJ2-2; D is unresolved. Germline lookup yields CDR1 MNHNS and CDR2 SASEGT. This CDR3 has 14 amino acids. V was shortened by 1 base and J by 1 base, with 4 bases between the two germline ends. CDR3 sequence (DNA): TGTGCCAGCAGTGAAGGCGTGAACACCGGGGAGCTGTTTTTT. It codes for CASSEGVNTGELFF.

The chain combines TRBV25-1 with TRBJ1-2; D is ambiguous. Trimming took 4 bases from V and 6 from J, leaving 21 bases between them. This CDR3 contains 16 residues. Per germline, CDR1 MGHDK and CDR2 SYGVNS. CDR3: CASSGTLPGVGDGYTF. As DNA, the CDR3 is TGTGCCAGCAGTGGCACCCTCCCCGGTGTGGGCGATGGCTACACCTTC.

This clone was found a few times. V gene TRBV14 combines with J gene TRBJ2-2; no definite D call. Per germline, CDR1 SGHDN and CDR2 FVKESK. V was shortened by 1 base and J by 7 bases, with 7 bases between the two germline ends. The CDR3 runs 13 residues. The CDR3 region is CASSQVLSGELFF. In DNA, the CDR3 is TGTGCCAGCAGCCAAGTCCTCAGCGGGGAGCTGTTTTTT.

The CDR3 loop is CASSSYRGEGYTF. CDR3 nucleotides: TGTGCCAGCAGCTCTTACAGGGGGGAGGGCTACACCTTC. The chain combines TRBV5-5 with TRBJ1-2; 8 nucleotides line up with TRBD1. With V trimmed by 3 bases and J by 8 bases, 6 bases remained unmatched. Germline V gene data show CDR1 as SGHKS and CDR2 as YYEKEE (reference sequence). The CDR3 runs to 13 residues.

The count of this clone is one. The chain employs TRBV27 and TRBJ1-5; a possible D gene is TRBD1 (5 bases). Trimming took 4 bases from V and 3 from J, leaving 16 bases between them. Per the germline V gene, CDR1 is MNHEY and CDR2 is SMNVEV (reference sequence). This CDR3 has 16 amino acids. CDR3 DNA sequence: TGTGCCAGCAGTTCAGGGAAAGTGCACACCAATCAGCCCCAGCATTTT. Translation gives CASSSGKVHTNQPQHF.

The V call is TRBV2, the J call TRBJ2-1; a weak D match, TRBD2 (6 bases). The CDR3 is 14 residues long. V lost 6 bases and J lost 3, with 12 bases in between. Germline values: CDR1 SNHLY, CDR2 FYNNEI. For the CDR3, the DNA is TGTGCCAGCAGGGAGACTAGAAGCTACAATGAGCAGTTCTTC. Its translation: CASRETRSYNEQFF.

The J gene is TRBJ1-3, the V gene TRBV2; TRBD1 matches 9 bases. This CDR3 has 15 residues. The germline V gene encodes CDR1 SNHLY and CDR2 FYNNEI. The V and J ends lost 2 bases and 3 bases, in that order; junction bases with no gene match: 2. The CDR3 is CASSETGGFGNTIYF. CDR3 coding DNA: TGTGCCAGCAGTGAAACAGGGGGCTTTGGAAACACCATATATTTT.

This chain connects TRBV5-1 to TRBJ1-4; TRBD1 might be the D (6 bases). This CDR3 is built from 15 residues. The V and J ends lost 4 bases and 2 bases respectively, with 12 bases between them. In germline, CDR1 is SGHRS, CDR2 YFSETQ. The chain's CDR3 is CASSLQGRTNEKLFF. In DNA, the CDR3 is TGCGCCAGCAGCCTACAGGGAAGGACTAATGAAAAACTGTTTTTT.